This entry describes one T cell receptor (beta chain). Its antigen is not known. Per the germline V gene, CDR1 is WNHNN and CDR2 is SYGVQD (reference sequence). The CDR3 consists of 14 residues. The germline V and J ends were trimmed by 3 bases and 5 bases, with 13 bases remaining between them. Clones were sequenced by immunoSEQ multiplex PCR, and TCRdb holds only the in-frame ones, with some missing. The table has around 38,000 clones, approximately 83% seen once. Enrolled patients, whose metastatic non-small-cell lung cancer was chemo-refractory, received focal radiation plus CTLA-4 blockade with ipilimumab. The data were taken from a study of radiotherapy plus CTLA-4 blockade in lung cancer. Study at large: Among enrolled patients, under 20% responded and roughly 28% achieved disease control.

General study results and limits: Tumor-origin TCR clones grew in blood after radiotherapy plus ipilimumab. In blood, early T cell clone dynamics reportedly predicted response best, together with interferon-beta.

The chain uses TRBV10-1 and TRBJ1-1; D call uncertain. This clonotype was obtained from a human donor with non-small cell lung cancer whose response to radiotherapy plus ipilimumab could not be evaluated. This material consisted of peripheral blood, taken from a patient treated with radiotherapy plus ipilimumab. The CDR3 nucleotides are TGCGCCAGCAGTGACCGGAACCCCGGGACTGAAGCTTTCTTT. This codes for CASSDRNPGTEAFF.